This TCR beta chain was identified in a study of blood T cells in healthy people across ages. Study background: Capturing about one barcoded beta molecule per two T cells was achieved by template switching.

A word on this clonotype: Its antigen is as yet unknown.

The germline V gene has CDR1 LGHDT and CDR2 YNNKEL (reference sequence). The CDR3 length is 16 residues. The V end lost 1 base, the J end lost 5 bases, and 17 bases lay between the germline ends. For the second PCR, which ran for roughly 6 to 12 cycles, a sample-barcoded 5' primer and a J-beta primer mix were used. Each single sample gave us at least 2.5 million CDR3-containing paired-end reads. TCRdb re-analysed the 5' RACE reads in MiXCR, keeping a single row per CDR3 protein. The repertoire includes 850,000 to 1,000,000 distinct CDR3 sequences, roughly 48% of them detected once, and over 10% sits in the top ten. Study-level findings and limits: One million T cells yielded diversity estimates that were considered underestimates. Bulk PBMC profiling left naive and antigen-experienced comparisons inconclusive.

The chain uses TRBV3-1 and TRBJ1-1; D uncertain. The TCR was taken from a man aged 25 to 45 in good health. Source material: blood. The CDR3, as DNA: TGTGCCAGCAGCCAAGGATCGGCCAGCTCAAGGACTGAAGCTTTCTTT. Residues: CASSQGSASSRTEAFF.